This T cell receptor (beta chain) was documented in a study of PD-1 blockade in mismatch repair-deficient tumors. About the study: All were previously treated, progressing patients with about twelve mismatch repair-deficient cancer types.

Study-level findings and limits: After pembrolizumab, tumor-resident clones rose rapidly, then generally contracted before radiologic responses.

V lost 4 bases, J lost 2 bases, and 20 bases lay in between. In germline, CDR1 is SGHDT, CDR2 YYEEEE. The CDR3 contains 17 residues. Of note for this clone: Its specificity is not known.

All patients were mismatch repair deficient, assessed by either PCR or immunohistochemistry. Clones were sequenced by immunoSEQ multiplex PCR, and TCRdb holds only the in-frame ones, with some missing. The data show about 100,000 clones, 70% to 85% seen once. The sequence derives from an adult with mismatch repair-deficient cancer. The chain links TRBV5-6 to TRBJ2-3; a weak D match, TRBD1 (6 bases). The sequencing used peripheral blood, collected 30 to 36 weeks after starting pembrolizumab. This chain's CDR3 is CASSQPFDRFSTDTQYF. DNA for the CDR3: TGTGCCAGCAGCCAACCTTTCGACAGGTTCTCCACAGATACGCAGTATTTT.